What follows are 26 T cell receptor beta chains derived from one specimen sequenced in a study of blood T cell repertoires in COVID-19. Only in-frame clones appear in the TCRdb table, and some are missing; sequencing was by immunoSEQ multiplex PCR. This sample has more than 95,000 clones, with about 81% found just once. Material for sequencing was peripheral blood. Source of these receptors: a man aged 80 or over with acute or convalescent COVID-19.

The chain links TRBV27 to TRBJ1-2, with TRBD1 matching 7 bases. CDR3 size: 14 residues. V shed 6 bases, J shed 0 bases, and the junction held 4 bases outside the gene matches. Germline V gene lookup returns CDR1 MNHEY and CDR2 SMNVEV (reference sequence). The chain's CDR3 is CASSHDRANYGYTF. The CDR3 nucleotides are TGTGCCAGCAGCCACGACAGGGCTAACTATGGCTACACCTTC.

This chain connects TRBV6-1 to TRBJ1-5; 7 nucleotides line up with TRBD1. V lost 5 bases and J lost 5; bases outside the gene matches: 0. The CDR3 spans 12 residues. Germline V lookup: CDR1 MNHNS, CDR2 SASEGT. The CDR3: CASSTGDQPQHF. The CDR3 DNA sequence: TGTGCCAGCAGTACAGGGGATCAGCCCCAGCATTTT.

The genes are TRBV6-5 and TRBJ2-2; 7 bases align to TRBD2. The V gene end was trimmed by 8 bases and the J gene end by 5 bases; junction bases not matched to a gene: 2. Germline values: CDR1 MNHEY, CDR2 SVGAGI. The CDR3 totals 12 residues. The CDR3 loop is CASWGGTGELFF. In nucleotides, the CDR3 is TGTGCCAGCTGGGGGGGGACCGGGGAGCTGTTTTTT.

The J gene is TRBJ1-5, the V gene TRBV12-3 or TRBV12-4; D might be TRBD1 (5 bases). The CDR3 is 12 residues long. V was cut by 6 bases and J by 12 bases, with 15 bases left in between. CDR3 coding DNA: TGTGCCAGCAGGGATACAGGTGGCTTCCAGCATTTT. Residues: CASRDTGGFQHF.

This clone turned up a few times. The chain carries TRBV10-1 and TRBJ1-1; TRBD1 is a possible D gene (5 bases). Trimming took off 6 bases at V and 2 bases at J, with 10 bases between the two ends. The CDR3 is 13 residues long. The V gene's germline CDR1 is WNHNN and CDR2 SYGVQD (reference sequence). The CDR3 DNA reads TGCGCCAGCAGCATCGACAGTAACACTGAAGCTTTCTTT. The encoded protein is CASSIDSNTEAFF.

CDR3 in DNA: TGTGCCAGCAGCCCACCCGCGGGGGGTAGGGAGACCCAGTACTTC. Translated: CASSPPAGGRETQYF. This rearrangement joins TRBV3-1 (or the pseudogene TRBV3-2) to TRBJ2-5; 8 bases agree with TRBD2. V dropped 4 bases and J dropped 5; count of bases not matched to a gene: 9. The germline V gene encodes CDR1 LGHDT and CDR2 YNNKEL (reference sequence). The CDR3 runs to 15 residues.

The rearrangement joins TRBV6-5 to TRBJ1-4; tentatively, D is TRBD1 (6 bases). The germline CDR1 and CDR2 sequences are MNHEY and SVGAGI. The V gene lost 6 bases and the J gene lost 7 bases, with 15 bases spanning the gap. This CDR3 contains 14 residues. CDR3 protein: CASSLTGLAEKLFF. DNA of the CDR3: TGTGCCAGCAGCCTGACAGGTTTGGCTGAAAAACTGTTTTTT.

The chain recombines TRBV14 with TRBJ2-5, with a tentative D call TRBD1 (5 bases). Germline assignment: CDR1 SGHDN and CDR2 FVKESK. The CDR3 is 15 amino acids. V lost 4 bases and J lost 1, with 13 bases in between. The CDR3 sequence is CASSLPGRAQETQYF. The DNA of the CDR3 is TGTGCCAGCAGCCTCCCAGGCAGGGCCCAAGAGACCCAGTACTTC.

The chain links TRBV5-6 to TRBJ2-7; 8 bases are a match to TRBD1. V gave up 0 bases and J gave up 5 bases; unmatched junction bases: 10. Germline CDR1 and CDR2: SGHDT and YYEEEE. The CDR3 loop spans 16 amino acids. CDR3 nucleotides: TGTGCCAGCAGCTTGGCCGTAGACAGGGGAGTCGACGAGCAGTACTTC. This translates into CASSLAVDRGVDEQYF.

This rearrangement joins TRBV28 to TRBJ2-1, with 9 bases matching TRBD1. This CDR3 is 16 amino acids long. V shed 3 bases, J shed 6 bases, and the junction held 9 bases outside the gene matches. Germline CDR1 and CDR2: MDHEN and SYDVKM. This chain's CDR3 is CASSFPLDRGGNEQFF. The CDR3 DNA reads as TGTGCCAGCAGTTTCCCTTTGGACAGGGGAGGCAATGAGCAGTTCTTC. Combining the CDR3 with reference TRBV28 and TRBJ2-1 gives the whole variable domain DVKVTQSSRYLVKRTGEKVFLECVQDMDHENMFWYRQDPGLGLRLIYFSYDVKMKEKGDIPEGYSVSREKKERFSLILESASTNQTSMYLCASSFPLDRGGNEQFFGPGTRLTVL.

The CDR3 bases are TGTGCCAGCAGTGAAGCGCTTCAGGAAAACACCGGGGAGCTGTTTTTT. It codes for CASSEALQENTGELFF. The chain carries TRBV2 and TRBJ2-2, with unresolved D. Trimming cost V 0 bases and J 2 bases, with 10 bases left between them. The CDR3 covers 16 residues. Germline V CDR1 and CDR2: SNHLY, FYNNEI.

This chain links TRBV5-1 with TRBJ2-1; TRBD2 matches at 7 bases. The CDR3 has 15 amino acids. Germline CDR1 reads SGHRS; CDR2 reads YFSETQ. With 1 base clipped from V and 8 bases from J, the junction kept 9 bases outside the gene matches. The CDR3 DNA follows: TGCGCCAGCAGCTTGACCGGGAGGACGGGCGATGAGCAGTTCTTC. Its protein product is CASSLTGRTGDEQFF.

The V call is TRBV5-1, the J call TRBJ2-6, with D perhaps TRBD2 (6 bases). V lost 5 bases to trimming and J lost 2 bases, with 8 bases between them. The germline V gene encodes CDR1 SGHRS and CDR2 YFSETQ. The CDR3 consists of 14 residues. The CDR3 reads CASSRGTGANVLTF. CDR3 sequence (DNA): TGCGCCAGCAGTCGGGGGACTGGGGCCAACGTCCTGACTTTC.

The chain joins TRBV18 to TRBJ1-4; D is unresolved. V shed 1 base and J shed 0 bases, with 9 bases lying between them. CDR3 length: 16 residues. Germline V gene data show CDR1 as KGHSH and CDR2 as LQKENI. The DNA of the CDR3 is TGTGCCAGCTCACCACGCCTGGGAGCAACTAATGAAAAACTGTTTTTT. Translating gives CASSPRLGATNEKLFF.

The chain carries TRBV19 and TRBJ2-1, with D tentatively TRBD2 (6 bases). Trimming removed 5 bases from V and 0 bases from J, with 17 bases in between. The CDR3 is made up of 17 amino acids. The V gene's germline CDR1 is LNHDA and CDR2 SQIVND (reference sequence). This chain's CDR3 is CASSGDSFDNSYNEQFF. CDR3 nucleotide sequence: TGTGCCAGTAGTGGGGACTCCTTTGACAACTCCTACAATGAGCAGTTCTTC.

V gene TRBV28 combines with J gene TRBJ1-2; D may be TRBD1 (6 bases). The germline V gene has CDR1 MDHEN and CDR2 SYDVKM. This CDR3 is 15 amino acids long. The V gene lost 6 bases and the J gene lost 2 bases, with 16 bases spanning the gap. The CDR3 bases are TGTGCCAGCAGCTCCCGCGCGGGGGGCAACTATGGCTACACCTTC. Amino acid sequence: CASSSRAGGNYGYTF.

V usage is TRBV18 and J usage is TRBJ1-5; 8 bases match TRBD1. The germline V gene has CDR1 KGHSH and CDR2 LQKENI. With V trimmed by 2 bases and J by 7 bases, 13 bases remained unmatched. There are 17 residues in the CDR3. The CDR3 reads CASSPSVAGGIGQPQHF. The CDR3 nucleotides read TGTGCCAGCTCACCATCTGTGGCAGGGGGCATAGGGCAGCCCCAGCATTTT.

The chain combines TRBV24-1 with TRBJ1-4; D gene ambiguous. Germline V gene sequence: CDR1 KGHDR, CDR2 SFDVKD. The CDR3 is 14 residues long. V lost 3 bases and J 6 bases, leaving 10 bases between the germline ends. Here the CDR3 DNA reads TGTGCCACCAGTGATGGTACATCAGATGAAAAACTGTTTTTT. Residues: CATSDGTSDEKLFF.

As DNA, the CDR3 is TGTGCCAGCAGCCAAGTTGACAGGGAGTATGGCTACACCTTC. Translating gives CASSQVDREYGYTF. The rearrangement links TRBV14 to TRBJ1-2, with 7 bases identical to TRBD1. The CDR3 has 14 residues. CDR1 is SGHDN, CDR2 FVKESK, per germline. V shed 1 base, J shed 5 bases, and the junction held 4 bases outside the gene matches. Full variable domain (missing parts from reference TRBV14 and TRBJ1-2): EAGVTQFPSHSVIEKGQTVTLRCDPISGHDNLYWYRRVMGKEIKFLLHFVKESKQDESGMPNNRFLAERTGGTYSTLKVQPAELEDSGVYFCASSQVDREYGYTFGSGTRLTVV.

This rearrangement joins TRBV5-4 to TRBJ1-2, with D tentatively TRBD1 (5 bases). Germline V gene sequence: CDR1 SGHNT, CDR2 YYREEE (reference sequence). This CDR3 is built from 16 residues. The V end was cut by 6 bases, the J end by 7 bases, with 25 bases between. The CDR3 loop reads CASNPHGEGTGGGYTF. The CDR3 coding sequence is TGTGCCAGCAACCCCCACGGGGAGGGAACAGGTGGTGGCTACACCTTC.

This rearrangement joins TRBV4-3 to TRBJ2-7; 12 nucleotides agree with TRBD1. The J segment lost 5 bases and the V segment lost 1 base, leaving 3 bases of the junction unmatched. This CDR3 has 15 amino acids. Germline assignment: CDR1 LGHNA and CDR2 YSLEER. This chain's CDR3 is CASSQVGQGANEQYF. The CDR3 DNA follows: TGCGCCAGCAGCCAAGTGGGACAGGGGGCCAACGAGCAGTACTTC.

The V and J genes are TRBV18 and TRBJ2-3; TRBD2 is a possible D gene (5 bases). CDR3 size: 15 residues. CDR1 and CDR2 (germline): KGHSH, LQKENI. V was cut by 3 bases and J by 2 bases, with 12 bases left in between. CDR3 DNA: TGTGCCAGCTCACCCCTGACTACCTACACAGATACGCAGTATTTT. This sequence encodes CASSPLTTYTDTQYF.

The rearrangement links TRBV7-9 to TRBJ1-2, with D possibly matching TRBD1 (5 bases). The CDR3 runs to 14 residues. Germline CDR1 reads SEHNR; CDR2 reads FQNEAQ (reference sequence). Deletions cut 3 bases from V and 6 bases from J, with 14 bases between. The CDR3 loop is CASSFTTVAHGYTF. DNA of the CDR3: TGTGCCAGCAGCTTCACGACAGTGGCGCATGGCTACACCTTC.

The chain uses TRBV28 and TRBJ2-1; D ambiguous. V was trimmed by 4 bases and J by 4 bases, leaving 17 bases between them. The CDR3 length is 16 residues. Germline V gene data show CDR1 as MDHEN and CDR2 as SYDVKM. The chain's CDR3 is CASSSNAAESYNEQFF. CDR3 nucleotide sequence: TGTGCCAGCAGTTCTAACGCGGCAGAAAGTTACAATGAGCAGTTCTTC.

The V and J genes are TRBV5-1 and TRBJ2-7; 12 positions agree with TRBD2. With 4 bases clipped from V and 0 bases from J, the junction kept 2 bases outside the gene matches. The germline V gene has CDR1 SGHRS and CDR2 YFSETQ. CDR3 size: 15 residues. The CDR3 spells CASSRLAGDSYEQYF. DNA for the CDR3: TGCGCCAGCAGCCGACTAGCGGGGGACTCCTACGAGCAGTACTTC.

V and J are TRBV19 and TRBJ2-1, with 10 bases that match TRBD1. CDR3 size: 16 residues. Germline-derived CDR1 and CDR2 are LNHDA and SQIVND (reference sequence). Trimming took 10 bases from V and 5 from J; bases not matched to a gene: 14. The CDR3 protein is CATYESGTGVHNEQFF. The CDR3 region has the DNA TGTGCCACCTACGAATCCGGGACAGGGGTTCACAATGAGCAGTTCTTC.